The clone carrying this T cell receptor (beta chain) has more than one count but fewer than ten. The antigen is not known. The sample is drawn from a study of cytomegalovirus exposure and HLA in healthy donors. The CDR3 runs 15 residues. Losses at the gene ends were 3 bases for V and 5 bases for J; bases not matched to a gene: 8. Per the germline V gene, CDR1 is MGHDK and CDR2 is SYGVNS. Vbeta (60) and Jbeta (13) primers were used in the PCR. Generated by immunoSEQ multiplex PCR, the TCRdb table keeps only in-frame clones and is missing some. The repertoire holds 200,000 or so clones, with over 80% as singletons. Notes on the study in general: Researchers reported in a later analysis that a missense DCLRE1C variant was tied to TCR beta V- and J-gene trimming. Researchers counted around 180 TCR beta chains as cytomegalovirus-associated. In most subjects, TCR beta sequences reportedly gave accurate predictions of HLA-A and HLA-B alleles.

What was sequenced was PBMCs. The clonotype was recovered from a man aged 30-40 years in good health and CMV-seronegative. The chain has TRBV25-1 and TRBJ1-2, with 8 bases aligning to TRBD1. The CDR3 DNA reads TGTGCCAGCAGTGATCCAAAACAGGGGGAGTATGGCTACACCTTC. Protein sequence: CASSDPKQGEYGYTF.